The rows below give T cell receptor beta chains drawn from one sample of a study of cytomegalovirus exposure and HLA in healthy donors. Sequencing was performed with immunoSEQ multiplex PCR; in TCRdb, only in-frame clones are kept and a portion is missing. The table has 95,000 to 110,000 clones, 81% seen once. The specimen sequenced was PBMCs. The receptors come from a man aged 30-40 years in good health and CMV-seronegative. Each CDR3 is given with its conserved first and last residue.

V gene	CDR3 protein
TRBV7-6	CASSLQGMNTEAFF
TRBV23-1	CASSQEGQYGYTF
TRBV30	CAWSVRTGGSEAFF
TRBV7-2	CASSRPGGGGSRTDTQYF
TRBV19	CATLTPGAFSNQPQHF
TRBV11-2	CASSLDNLNTEAFF
TRBV4-1	CASSPGQGPNTEAFF
TRBV5-4	CASSPTGDTQYF
TRBV18	CASSLETGRSSEQYF
TRBV7-2	CASSLEGLAAETQYF
TRBV5-6	CASSWGTRGINEKLFF
TRBV5-1	CASRQGQANEAFF
TRBV7-2	CASSIQTSSDTQYF
TRBV11-2	CASSSASGNEQFF
TRBV5-1	CASSLLSSVSHEQFF
TRBV9	CASSAGSFYYGYTF
TRBV23-1	CASSQSNPGQEIYEQYF
TRBV7-9	CASSLWTSGMDEQFF
TRBV19	CASSITGGYGYTF
TRBV11-2	CASSLDLTAAGYTF
TRBV2	CASSVDKNTEAFF
TRBV19	CASSMSQGDWPQHF
TRBV27	CASTDVNTEAFF
TRBV9	CASSVGGSGGEYF
TRBV25-1	CASTGRAYEQYF
TRBV5-1	CASSAGGAQETQYF
TRBV7-9	CASSLGDTTYNEQFF
TRBV6-5	CASSPITGGEKLFF
TRBV29-1	CSVEGEVSYEQYF
TRBV14	CASSHLDREAPLHF
TRBV4-1	CASSRGLAGVGEQYF
TRBV6-4	CASGGAGSTDTQYF
TRBV7-2	CASSLVRQETQYF
TRBV7-6	CASSNKREAEAFF
TRBV4-1	CASSHEGLNFYNEQFF
TRBV2	CASRKRTGVENSPLHF
TRBV28	CASSRDSYEQYF
TRBV2	CASRRTSGGPVTQYF
TRBV6-6	CASSYSGQGDYGYTF
TRBV2	CASSGQGASQTAGELFF
TRBV5-5	CASSRKGLADAYEQYF
TRBV28	CASSEAQGLGNTIYF